The 27 T cell receptor beta chains below were found in one sample sequenced in a study of T cell responses to AZD1222 COVID-19 vaccine. The protocol was immunoSEQ multiplex PCR, while the TCRdb copy is restricted to in-frame clones and leaves out a portion. The sample has 75,000 to 85,000 clones, roughly 80% seen once; the top ten hold 27%. Source: peripheral blood, taken 28 days after the second dose of the MenACWY control vaccine. All receptors come from an adult who received the MenACWY meningococcal vaccine as a control.

The chain is built from TRBV30 and TRBJ1-6; no clear D. The CDR3 has 13 residues. Germline CDR1 reads GTSNPN; CDR2 reads SVGIG (reference sequence). The ends were cut back, 3 bases at V and 5 bases at J, with 8 bases in the middle. In nucleotides, the CDR3 is TGTGCCTGGAGGACGGGAGATAATTCACCCCTCCACTTT. Protein product: CAWRTGDNSPLHF.

The gene calls are TRBV7-2 and TRBJ2-2; 12 nucleotides align to TRBD2. Trimming removed 4 bases from V and 7 bases from J; junction bases left unmatched: 10. In germline, CDR1 is SGHTA, CDR2 FQGNSA. The CDR3 is 17 amino acids. The CDR3 loop is CASSSQLAGGPSGELFF. The CDR3 DNA is TGTGCCAGCAGCTCTCAGCTAGCGGGGGGGCCTAGCGGGGAGCTGTTTTTT.

The V and J genes are TRBV9 and TRBJ2-3; TRBD1 is a possible D gene (5 bases). Per the germline V gene, CDR1 is SGDLS and CDR2 is YYNGEE. Between the trimmed V and J ends, which lost 0 bases and 0 bases, there was a span of 11 bases. This CDR3 spans 16 amino acids. This CDR3 reads CASSVEGHWSTDTQYF. CDR3 nucleotide sequence: TGTGCCAGCAGCGTAGAAGGACACTGGAGCACAGATACGCAGTATTTT.

The CDR3 bases are TGTGCCAGCAGTTCACCCCGACAGGGGGCTCGTCAGACCCAGTACTTC. This encodes CASSSPRQGARQTQYF. The V call is TRBV28, the J call TRBJ2-5; TRBD1 matches at 10 bases. CDR1 is MDHEN and CDR2 is SYDVKM in the germline V gene. This CDR3 is 16 amino acids long. Trimming removed 4 bases from V and 6 bases from J; junction bases left unmatched: 11.

V is TRBV7-6 and J is TRBJ2-2, with 12 bases fitting TRBD2. This CDR3 has 18 amino acids. The V gene end was trimmed by 5 bases and the J gene end by 8 bases; junction bases not matched to a gene: 15. The germline CDR1 and CDR2 sequences are SGHVS and FNYEAQ. In DNA form, the CDR3 reads TGTGCCAGCAGCCCCCCTCCTAGCGGGGGGGCATTACCTGGGGAGCTGTTTTTT. Translated: CASSPPPSGGALPGELFF. The entire variable domain, with the rest obtained from reference TRBV7-6 and TRBJ2-2, is as follows: GAGVSQSPRYKVTKRGQDVALRCDPISGHVSLYWYRQALGQGPEFLTYFNYEAQQDKSGLPNDRFSAERPEGSISTLTIQRTEQRDSAMYRCASSPPPSGGALPGELFFGEGSRLTVL.

The rearrangement uses TRBV6-6 and TRBJ2-1; 10 nucleotides line up with TRBD2. The J segment lost 15 bases and the V segment lost 6 bases, leaving 14 bases of the junction unmatched. The CDR3 contains 14 residues. The germline V gene has CDR1 MNHNY and CDR2 SVGAGI (reference sequence). The CDR3 loop reads CASSLVSGGKLRFF. As DNA, the CDR3 is TGTGCCAGCAGCCTAGTTAGCGGGGGGAAGCTGAGGTTCTTC.

This rearrangement joins TRBV5-1 to TRBJ1-1, with a tentative D call TRBD1 (5 bases). This CDR3 has 14 residues. Trimming stripped 4 bases from V and 3 bases from J, with 13 bases between. The germline gives CDR1 SGHRS, CDR2 YFSETQ. The CDR3 DNA reads as TGCGCCAGCAGCCGGGACCGGGCCGACACTGAAGCTTTCTTT. This sequence encodes CASSRDRADTEAFF.

This chain connects TRBV7-2 to TRBJ2-6, with 10 positions matching TRBD1. In germline, CDR1 is SGHTA, CDR2 FQGNSA. With 5 bases clipped from V and 4 bases from J, the junction kept 8 bases outside the gene matches. The length of the CDR3 is 17 residues. The CDR3 reads CASSIRTGGGGANVLTF. Here the CDR3 DNA reads TGTGCCAGCAGCATTAGGACAGGGGGTGGCGGGGCCAACGTCCTGACTTTC.

The V gene is TRBV6-1, the J gene TRBJ2-1; the D is unclear. This CDR3 has 13 residues. Germline CDR1 reads MNHNS; CDR2 reads SASEGT. Trimming took 2 bases from V and 3 from J, leaving 5 bases between them. Here the CDR3 DNA reads TGTGCCAGCAGTGAATCAAACTACAATGAGCAGTTCTTC. Protein sequence: CASSESNYNEQFF.

This chain uses TRBV30 with TRBJ1-5; no clear D. CDR1 and CDR2 (germline): GTSNPN, SVGIG (reference sequence). Between the trimmed V and J ends, which lost 2 bases and 3 bases, there was a span of 17 bases. The CDR3 extends over 16 amino acids. The CDR3 is CAWSPQLDRSNQPQHF. The CDR3 DNA reads TGTGCCTGGAGTCCTCAATTAGACCGTTCCAATCAGCCCCAGCATTTT.

The chain employs TRBV4-1 and TRBJ2-2; D is ambiguous. Germline lookup yields CDR1 MGHRA and CDR2 YSYEKL. V lost 0 bases, J lost 3 bases, and 8 bases lay in between. The CDR3 covers 15 residues. CDR3 coding DNA: TGCGCCAGCAGCCAAGATTACAGCTACACCGGGGAGCTGTTTTTT. Its protein product is CASSQDYSYTGELFF.

This chain connects TRBV6-1 to TRBJ1-2; 7 nucleotides align to TRBD1. The CDR3 has 16 residues. The V gene end was trimmed by 3 bases and the J gene end by 4 bases; junction bases not matched to a gene: 11. The V gene's germline CDR1 is MNHNS and CDR2 SASEGT. The CDR3 sequence: CASSELTGEKSYGYTF. The CDR3 region has the DNA TGTGCCAGCAGTGAGCTTACAGGGGAAAAGAGCTATGGCTACACCTTC.

This clone was seen more than once but under ten times. The chain couples TRBV30 to TRBJ1-3; no clear D gene. The germline V gene has CDR1 GTSNPN and CDR2 SVGIG (reference sequence). The CDR3 consists of 14 residues. Trimming took off 0 bases at V and 1 base at J, with 7 bases between the two ends. CDR3 region: CAWSVRRSGNTIYF. CDR3 nucleotide sequence: TGTGCCTGGAGTGTAAGGAGGTCTGGAAACACCATATATTTT.

The chain employs TRBV6-2 or TRBV6-3 and TRBJ2-7; 9 bases align to TRBD1. The CDR3 covers 15 residues. V lost 2 bases to trimming and J lost 5 bases; unmatched junction nucleotides: 7. Germline V CDR1 and CDR2: MNHEY, SVGEGT. As DNA, the CDR3 is TGTGCCAGCAGTTACAGGGGACAGGGTATGGACGAGCAGTACTTC. Its protein is CASSYRGQGMDEQYF.

The V call is TRBV5-1, the J call TRBJ2-7; possibly TRBD1 for D (6 bases). There are 13 residues in the CDR3. V lost 4 bases and J lost 5, with 13 bases in between. Germline lookup yields CDR1 SGHRS and CDR2 YFSETQ. This chain's CDR3 is CASSLDRFDEQYF. The CDR3 bases are TGCGCCAGCAGCCTGGACAGATTTGACGAGCAGTACTTC.

This clone was seen just once. V usage is TRBV6-5 and J usage is TRBJ1-2, with D uncertain. The CDR3 contains 14 residues. V lost 5 bases and J 3 bases, leaving 13 bases between the germline ends. From germline, CDR1 is MNHEY and CDR2 SVGAGI. In DNA form, the CDR3 reads TGTGCCAGCAGTCCCGCTCGGTCGGACTATGGCTACACCTTC. The encoded protein is CASSPARSDYGYTF.

This clone showed up just a few times. J is TRBJ2-7 and V is TRBV5-8, with no clear D. V was pared by 1 base and J by 0 bases, with 8 bases between. CDR1 and CDR2 (germline): SGHTS, YDEGEE. This CDR3 has 14 residues. The CDR3 loop is CASSLPLTSYEQYF. In DNA form, the CDR3 reads TGTGCCAGCAGCTTGCCCCTAACCTCCTACGAGCAGTACTTC.

The CDR3 DNA reads TGTGCCAGCCAGCGGGGCCCGGGAAATGAGCAGTTCTTC. Translated: CASQRGPGNEQFF. The chain is built from TRBV12-3 or TRBV12-4 and TRBJ2-1, with 7 nucleotides matching TRBD2. CDR3 size: 13 residues. J gave up 7 bases and V 8 bases, and 8 bases lay outside the gene matches.

This clone was recorded only once. V is TRBV6-5 and J is TRBJ2-1; 10 bases match TRBD1. J was trimmed by 8 bases and V by 5 bases; bases with no gene match: 6. The CDR3 has 14 residues. From germline, CDR1 is MNHEY and CDR2 SVGAGI. The CDR3 DNA is TGTGCCAGCAGTCCCGGGACAGGGGTTTATGAGCAGTTCTTC. Amino acids: CASSPGTGVYEQFF.

The CDR3 bases are TGTGCCAGCAGGCCGAGGGGGGGGCCCCTCACCGGGGAGCTGTTTTTT. This sequence encodes CASRPRGGPLTGELFF. The rearrangement joins TRBV7-2 to TRBJ2-2, with a weak D call TRBD2 (7 bases). The CDR3 is 16 residues long. In germline, CDR1 is SGHTA, CDR2 FQGNSA. V lost 6 bases, J lost 4 bases, and 18 bases lay in between.

The chain is built from TRBV7-9 and TRBJ1-1; 7 nucleotides align to TRBD1. The CDR3 runs 15 residues. CDR1 SEHNR and CDR2 FQNEAQ come from the germline V gene (reference sequence). The V segment lost 5 bases and the J segment 3 bases; nucleotides outside the gene matches: 9. CDR3 DNA sequence: TGTGCCAGCAGCCCCCTCACAGGGGCGGACACTGAAGCTTTCTTT. Its translation: CASSPLTGADTEAFF.

V is TRBV10-3 and J is TRBJ2-1; 13 bases fit TRBD2. V lost 8 bases, J lost 8 bases, and 9 bases stayed unmatched. CDR1 is ENHRY, CDR2 SYGVKD, per germline. The CDR3 loop spans 15 amino acids. The CDR3 nucleotides are TGTGCCATCCAAAAGGGACTAGCGGGGATGGATGAGCAGTTCTTC. Residues: CAIQKGLAGMDEQFF.

This clone occurred a few times. V is TRBV6-1 and J is TRBJ1-1, with a possible D match to TRBD1 (5 bases). This CDR3 contains 14 residues. Germline V CDR1 and CDR2: MNHNS, SASEGT. V shed 1 base and J shed 4 bases, with 10 bases lying between them. CDR3 in amino acids: CASSEDPGSTEAFF. CDR3 sequence (DNA): TGTGCCAGCAGTGAAGATCCAGGGTCCACTGAAGCTTTCTTT.

The chain uses TRBV19 and TRBJ2-3; D is unclear. The CDR3 spans 11 residues. The ends were cut back, 4 bases at V and 6 bases at J, with 5 bases in the middle. Per germline, CDR1 LNHDA and CDR2 SQIVND (reference sequence). DNA for the CDR3: TGTGCCAGTAGTACGGAGGATACGCAGTATTTT. Its translation is CASSTEDTQYF.

This chain uses TRBV7-8 with TRBJ2-5; 12 nucleotides agree with TRBD2. The V and J ends lost 2 bases and 2 bases, in that order; junction bases with no gene match: 0. Germline values: CDR1 SGHVS, CDR2 FQNEAQ. There are 15 residues in the CDR3. The CDR3 sequence: CASSLLAGGQETQYF. CDR3 nucleotide sequence: TGTGCCAGCAGCTTACTAGCGGGGGGGCAAGAGACCCAGTACTTC.

The chain joins TRBV6-6 to TRBJ1-1, with 9 bases matching TRBD1. J lost 7 bases, V lost 6 bases, and 9 bases had no gene match. CDR3 length: 14 residues. Germline-derived CDR1 and CDR2 are MNHNY and SVGAGI (reference sequence). The CDR3 coding sequence is TGTGCCAGCAGACCACAGGGGGCTAATGGTGAAGCTTTCTTT. It is translated as CASRPQGANGEAFF.

The J gene is TRBJ1-4, the V gene TRBV19; D possibly corresponds to TRBD1 (5 bases). This CDR3 has 11 amino acids. V dropped 8 bases and J dropped 6 bases, with 7 bases sitting between them. Germline values: CDR1 LNHDA, CDR2 SQIVND (reference sequence). Here the CDR3 DNA reads TGTGCCAGTTCGGGGGATGAAAAACTGTTTTTT. It is translated as CASSGDEKLFF.